These T cell receptor beta chains were read from a single sample in a study of cytotoxic CD8 clonotypes in ibrutinib-treated CLL. Method: immunoSEQ multiplex PCR; TCRdb's copy keeps in-frame clones and lacks some. This repertoire shows 65,000 to 80,000 clones, approximately 82% found once; its top ten account for approximately 35%. Sequenced material: PBMCs, taken after 24 months of ibrutinib treatment. Receptor source: a human donor with chronic lymphocytic leukemia. Each CDR3 is given with its conserved first and last residue. A D gene is named only where the DNA matches it firmly. Size tells how often a clone was seen (once, few, many) or the class of an expanded clone, and some rows leave it out.

j_gene	abundance	v_gene	d_gene	CDR3nt	CDR3aa
TRBJ2-7	.	TRBV7-9	.	TGTGCCAGCAGCTTAAACGCAGGTTCCTACGAGCAGTACTTC	CASSLNAGSYEQYF
TRBJ2-3	.	TRBV19	TRBD2	TGTGCCACCGGGGGGGCACTGCGAGATACGCAGTATTTT	CATGGALRDTQYF
TRBJ2-4	.	TRBV5-1	.	TGCGCCAGCAGCTTCCCAGGACGGCGGGTGGCCAAAAACATTCAGTACTTC	CASSFPGRRVAKNIQYF
TRBJ2-7	.	TRBV5-1	.	TGCGCCAGCAGCTTTTTAGTATCTCCTAACGAGCAGTACTTC	CASSFLVSPNEQYF
TRBJ1-6	.	TRBV7-9	.	TGTGCCAGCAGTCATACAGAGTCGTCCCTCCACTTT	CASSHTESSLHF
TRBJ1-4	.	TRBV11-2	.	TGTGCCAGCAGCTTGTACGGGACACCCGATGAAAAACTGTTTTTT	CASSLYGTPDEKLFF
TRBJ2-5	.	TRBV18	TRBD1	TGTGCCAGCTCACCAGGACAGGAGCAAGAGACCCAGTACTTC	CASSPGQEQETQYF
TRBJ2-3	.	TRBV5-1	TRBD2	TGCGCCAGCAGCTTGTCTAGCGGGAGATCGCCTTCGCAGTATTTT	CASSLSSGRSPSQYF
TRBJ2-2	.	TRBV5-1	.	TGCGCCAGCAGCTTACCGAATATTCTCTCCGGGGAGCTGTTTTTT	CASSLPNILSGELFF
TRBJ2-7	.	TRBV6-1	.	TGTGCCAGCAGTTCCCTGGGATCATACGAGCAGTACTTC	CASSSLGSYEQYF
TRBJ1-2	once	TRBV11-1	.	TGTGCCAGCAGCACCTCAAGCGACTATGGCTACACCTTC	CASSTSSDYGYTF
TRBJ1-4	.	TRBV2	.	TGTGCCAGCAGGGCTACAGGTGTAACTAATGAAAAACTGTTTTTT	CASRATGVTNEKLFF
TRBJ2-2	.	TRBV7-6	.	TGTGCCAGCAGCCGACCGGGAGAGACCGGGGAGCTGTTTTTT	CASSRPGETGELFF
TRBJ2-7	once	TRBV9	TRBD2	TGTGCCAGCAGCGCTGCCGGGACTAGCGATTACGAGCAGTACTTC	CASSAAGTSDYEQYF
TRBJ1-1	.	TRBV7-6	TRBD1	TGTGCCAGCAGCCCAGGGACAGTGAACACTGAAGCTTTCTTT	CASSPGTVNTEAFF
TRBJ2-1	.	TRBV5-6	.	TGTGCCAGCAGGGAGGTGGACACGGGGGCCAATGAGCAGTTCTTC	CASREVDTGANEQFF
TRBJ2-7	.	TRBV6-5	.	TGTGCCAGCAGTTCGGGAGCCAAGTGGCACGAGCAGTACTTC	CASSSGAKWHEQYF
TRBJ2-1	.	TRBV15	.	TGTGCCACCAGCAGAGAGGTTGAGCAGTTCTTC	CATSREVEQFF
TRBJ1-5	.	TRBV13	.	TGTGCCAGCAGCTTCAGGGGATCGGGGAGCAATCAGCCCCAGCATTTT	CASSFRGSGSNQPQHF
TRBJ1-1	few	TRBV11-2	TRBD1	TGTGCCAGCAGCTTAAGGAGGACAGGCGGGACGAGTGGGGAAGCTTTCTTT	CASSLRRTGGTSGEAFF
TRBJ1-5	.	TRBV5-8	.	TGTGCCAGCAGCTTGACGAGGGATCAGCCCCAGCATTTT	CASSLTRDQPQHF
TRBJ2-7	.	TRBV21-1	.	TGTGCCAGCAGCAAACTCCCGGGATGGATCTACGAGCAGTACTTC	CASSKLPGWIYEQYF
TRBJ2-1	once	TRBV27	TRBD1	TGTGCCAGCAGTCTCTCCGACAGGGGGCGCAATGAGCAGTTCTTC	CASSLSDRGRNEQFF
TRBJ2-1	.	TRBV2	.	TGTGCCAGCAGTGAAATCGTACTAGCTCGCAATGAGCAGTTCTTC	CASSEIVLARNEQFF
TRBJ2-3	once	TRBV28	TRBD2	TGTGCCAGCAGCTCCTGGACTAGCGGGGGCACAGATACGCAGTATTTT	CASSSWTSGGTDTQYF
TRBJ2-7	.	TRBV28	.	TGTGCCAGCAGCGGACGGTTAACGGACTTC	CASSGRLTDF
TRBJ2-1	.	TRBV2	.	TGTGCCAGCAGCCCACCCGGGACTCCTACCTACAATGAGCAGTTCTTC	CASSPPGTPTYNEQFF
TRBJ2-5	.	TRBV6-5	TRBD1	TGTGCCAGCAGTTACGCAACACAGGGGGCGAGGGAGACCCAGTACTTC	CASSYATQGARETQYF
TRBJ2-3	.	TRBV5-4	TRBD1	TGTGCCAGCAGCTCCAGGACAGGGAGCACAGATACGCAGTATTTT	CASSSRTGSTDTQYF
TRBJ1-1	.	TRBV5-1	.	TGCGCCAGCAGGCGCCCGAACACTGAAGCTTTCTTT	CASRRPNTEAFF
TRBJ2-1	.	TRBV6-6	TRBD2	TGTGCCAGCAGTTACCTCACTAGCGGGAGTAATGAGCAGTTCTTC	CASSYLTSGSNEQFF
TRBJ2-3	.	TRBV14	.	TGTGCCAGCAGCCGGCTGAGCACAGATACGCAGTATTTT	CASSRLSTDTQYF
TRBJ1-5	.	TRBV4-1	.	TGCGCCAGCAGGTTGGCAAAACCCGAACCCCAGCATTTT	CASRLAKPEPQHF
TRBJ2-3	once	TRBV14	.	TGTGCCAGCAGCCAAGGGCAGGACAGCACAGATACGCAGTATTTT	CASSQGQDSTDTQYF
TRBJ2-7	.	TRBV19	.	TGTGCCAGTAGTATAGATCAGGAGGGCTACGAGCAGTACTTC	CASSIDQEGYEQYF
TRBJ2-7	.	TRBV28	TRBD1	TGTGCCAGCAGTTTGCCGGGACAGGGCTCCTACGAGCAGTACTTC	CASSLPGQGSYEQYF
TRBJ1-1	.	TRBV7-3	TRBD1	TGTGCCAGCAGCTCAGGGGGAGGGAACACTGAAGCTTTCTTT	CASSSGGGNTEAFF
TRBJ2-2	.	TRBV20-1	.	TGCAGTGCTAGGGAATCCGGGGAGCTGTTTTTT	CSARESGELFF
TRBJ1-4	.	TRBV6-1	.	TGTGCCAGCAGTGAGGCAGGGGCGCAGAATGAAAAACTGTTTTTT	CASSEAGAQNEKLFF
TRBJ2-3	.	TRBV5-3	.	TGTGCCAGAAGCACCGCACATACGCAGTATTTT	CARSTAHTQYF
TRBJ2-1	.	TRBV7-2	.	TGTGCCAGCAATCCTGGGAGTGAGCAGTTCTTC	CASNPGSEQFF
TRBJ2-7	.	TRBV28	TRBD2	TGTGCCAGCAGCCGGGACTACTCCTACGAGCAGTACTTC	CASSRDYSYEQYF
TRBJ1-1	.	TRBV5-1	.	TGCGCCAGCAGCCTCGGACGGGTAGGATCTGAAGCTTTCTTT	CASSLGRVGSEAFF
TRBJ1-5	few	TRBV19	TRBD1	TGTGCCAGTAGTATGACAGGGGGTAACAATCAGCCCCAGCATTTT	CASSMTGGNNQPQHF
TRBJ2-3	.	TRBV27	.	TGTGCCAGCAGTCCCTGGCGGGCGAGAGAAGGAGATACGCAGTATTTT	CASSPWRAREGDTQYF
TRBJ2-1	.	TRBV27	.	TGTGCCAGCAGTTTAAGGCCAGACTTAAACTACAATGAGCAGTTCTTC	CASSLRPDLNYNEQFF
TRBJ2-7	.	TRBV2	TRBD1	TGTGCCAGCAAATCGGACAGGCCTTCCTACGAGCAGTACTTC	CASKSDRPSYEQYF
TRBJ2-7	once	TRBV4-1	TRBD1	TGCGCCAGCAGCCCAAAAGGGGACAGGGCCTCCTACGAGCAGTACTTC	CASSPKGDRASYEQYF
TRBJ2-7	.	TRBV28	TRBD1	TGTGCCAGCAGTTTAATGACAGGGGATGAGCAGTACTTC	CASSLMTGDEQYF
TRBJ2-1	medium-sized	TRBV6-4	TRBD1	TGTGCCAGCAGTGACGGTTACGGCGAGGGGGCCAATGAGCAGTTCTTC	CASSDGYGEGANEQFF
TRBJ1-3	.	TRBV5-4	.	TGTGCCAGCAGCTTGGCCGGACCGGGGGGAAACACCATATATTTT	CASSLAGPGGNTIYF
TRBJ1-5	.	TRBV27	TRBD1	TGTGCCAGCAGTTCCGGGACAGGGGCCTATCAGCCCCAGCATTTT	CASSSGTGAYQPQHF
TRBJ1-1	.	TRBV28	.	TGTGCCAGCAGTCTGAAAGCGAACACTGAAGCTTTCTTT	CASSLKANTEAFF